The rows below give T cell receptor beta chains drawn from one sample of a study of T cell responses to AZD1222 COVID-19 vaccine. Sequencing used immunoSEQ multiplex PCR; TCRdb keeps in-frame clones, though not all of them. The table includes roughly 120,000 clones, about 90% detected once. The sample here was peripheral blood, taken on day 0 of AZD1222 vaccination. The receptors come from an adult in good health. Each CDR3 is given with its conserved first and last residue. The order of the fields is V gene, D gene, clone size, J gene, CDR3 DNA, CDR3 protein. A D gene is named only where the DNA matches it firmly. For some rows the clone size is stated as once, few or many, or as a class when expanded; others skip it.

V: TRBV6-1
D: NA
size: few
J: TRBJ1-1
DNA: TGTGCCAGCAGTGACAGGGTTACTGAAGCTTTCTTT
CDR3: CASSDRVTEAFF

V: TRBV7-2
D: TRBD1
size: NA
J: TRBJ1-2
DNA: TGTGCCAGCAGCTTAAAGACAGGGGGCGAATTCAACTATGGCTACACCTTC
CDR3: CASSLKTGGEFNYGYTF

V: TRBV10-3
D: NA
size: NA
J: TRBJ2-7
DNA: TGTGCCATCGAAGGCTCCCCTCGCTCCGAGCAGTACTTC
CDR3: CAIEGSPRSEQYF

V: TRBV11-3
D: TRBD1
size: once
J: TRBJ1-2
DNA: TGTGCCAGCAGCCCGAGGACAGGACAAAGGTATGGCTACACCTTC
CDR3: CASSPRTGQRYGYTF

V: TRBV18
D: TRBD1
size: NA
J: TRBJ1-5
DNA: TGTGCCAGCTCAAAGACAGGGGGCGCGGGTCAGCCCCAGCATTTT
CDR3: CASSKTGGAGQPQHF

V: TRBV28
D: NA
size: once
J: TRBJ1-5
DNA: TGTGCCAGCAGTTCCACGACTCGGGGAGGGGGTCAGCCCCAGCATTTT
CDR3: CASSSTTRGGGQPQHF

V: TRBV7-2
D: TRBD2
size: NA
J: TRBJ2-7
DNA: TGTGCCAGCAGCTTAGCTAGCGGGGGGAACTTCTACGAGCAGTACTTC
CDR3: CASSLASGGNFYEQYF

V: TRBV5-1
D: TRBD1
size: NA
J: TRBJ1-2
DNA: TGCGCCAGCAGTCAAAACAGGGGGCAGAGCTACACCTTC
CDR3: CASSQNRGQSYTF

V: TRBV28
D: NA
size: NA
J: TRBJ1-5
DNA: TGTGCCAGCAGTTTCTCCGGTCAGCCCCAGCATTTT
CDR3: CASSFSGQPQHF

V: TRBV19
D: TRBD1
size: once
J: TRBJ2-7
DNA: TGTGCCAGTAGTACTGACAGGGCCCCCGGGCAGCAGTACTTC
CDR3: CASSTDRAPGQQYF

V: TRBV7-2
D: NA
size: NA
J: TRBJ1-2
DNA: TGTGCCAGCAGCTTAGAGTGGAGTGAGTCGGAGGGCTACACCTTC
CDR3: CASSLEWSESEGYTF

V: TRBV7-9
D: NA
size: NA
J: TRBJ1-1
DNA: TGTGCCAGCAGCGGATGGGCGGACCCCTTCACTGAAGCTTTCTTT
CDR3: CASSGWADPFTEAFF

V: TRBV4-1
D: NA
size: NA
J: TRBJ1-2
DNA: TGCGCCAGCAGCCAGAACAGGGAAAACAACTATGGCTACACCTTC
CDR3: CASSQNRENNYGYTF